Each of the 6 T cell receptor beta chains below was sequenced from the same sample in a study of spatial heterogeneity in lung cancer. The time point is: sample taken at primary tumor resection. For these receptors, no antigen is known. Notes on the study in general: Tumoral mutation counts were tracked by counts of expanded intratumoral alpha and beta TCRs.

In TCRdb, the 5' RACE reads were re-called with MiXCR into one record per CDR3 protein. The data contain about 11,000 distinct CDR3 sequences, 4% to 6.5% of them seen just once; the ten biggest clones take up around 12%. The starting material was lung tumor tissue, obtained at surgery. Receptors were obtained from a male donor with early-stage non-small cell lung cancer.

At least ten counts were recorded for this clonotype. This beta chain lies outside the target of a library built for alpha chains; its clone size means little. The gene calls are TRBV29-1 and TRBJ2-7; 8 nucleotides match TRBD1. CDR3 length: 13 residues. V lost 2 bases, J lost 5 bases, and 5 bases stayed unmatched. Per the germline V gene, CDR1 is SQVTM and CDR2 is ANQGSEA. CDR3 bases: TGCAGCGTTGAATGGACAGGGACCCACGAGCAGTACTTC. Translation: CSVEWTGTHEQYF.

This clonotype was seen many times. For a library built for alpha chains, this beta chain is a stray read; little rests on its size. V and J are TRBV27 and TRBJ2-5; D may be TRBD1 or TRBD2 (5 bases each). Germline V gene sequence: CDR1 MNHEY, CDR2 SMNVEV (reference sequence). There are 13 residues in the CDR3. Between the trimmed V and J ends, which lost 3 bases and 9 bases, there was a span of 14 bases. The CDR3 loop reads CASSFIGARAQYF. The CDR3 DNA reads as TGTGCCAGCAGTTTTATCGGGGCACGGGCCCAGTACTTC.

On this clonotype itself: Found in a library prepared for alpha chains, this beta chain is an off-target read, and its abundance has little meaning. The chain links TRBV27 to TRBJ1-3; D possibly corresponds to TRBD1 (6 bases). The CDR3 is 15 residues long. Deletions cut 6 bases from V and 4 bases from J, with 16 bases between. Germline CDR1 reads MNHEY; CDR2 reads SMNVEV (reference sequence). For the CDR3, the DNA is TGTGCCAGCAGCTGGAGTGGGGGGCAAGGAAACACCATATATTTT. Translation: CASSWSGGQGNTIYF.

This clonotype is categorized as medium-sized (0.01 to 0.1%). This beta chain appears as a stray read in a library generated for alpha chains; its size is not informative. This chain links TRBV6-4 with TRBJ1-4; 9 nucleotides match TRBD1. V trimming: 4 bases; J trimming: 8 bases; junction bases outside the gene matches: 2. This CDR3 contains 13 residues. Germline lookup yields CDR1 MRHNA and CDR2 SNTAGT. The CDR3 nucleotides are TGTGCCAGCAGTGGCGGACAGGGGGAAAAACTGTTTTTT. It codes for CASSGGQGEKLFF.

This clonotype was counted ten times or more. Relative to the germline gene, one junction end is altered; a read error may explain this. Because the library targeted alpha chains, this beta chain is an off-target read whose size means little. The rearrangement joins TRBV20-1 to TRBJ1-5; unclear D gene. The germline CDR1 and CDR2 sequences are DFQATT and SNEGSKA (reference sequence). This CDR3 has 13 amino acids. CDR3 nucleotides: TGCAGTGCTAGAGGCCCGGGGAATCAACCCCAGCATTTT. This translates into CSARGPGNQPQHF.

The table lists this clonotype with many counts. Because this beta chain is a stray read in a library intended to capture alpha chains, its abundance should not be given much weight. CDR3 amino acids: CASSSHNTQYF. The DNA for the CDR3 is TGTGCCAGCAGTTCCCACAATACGCAGTATTTT. This rearrangement joins TRBV28 to TRBJ2-3; D unclear. The germline V gene has CDR1 MDHEN and CDR2 SYDVKM. The V gene lost 4 bases and the J gene lost 7 bases, with 6 bases spanning the gap. The CDR3 is made up of 11 amino acids.